This T cell receptor beta chain was identified during a study of cytomegalovirus exposure and HLA in healthy donors. CDR1 is SGDLS and CDR2 is YYNGEE in the germline V gene. V shed 3 bases and J 5 bases; nucleotides not matched to a gene: 9. This CDR3 region has 17 residues. Whole-study findings and limits: V- and J-gene trimming in TCR beta was tied to a missense DCLRE1C variant by an analysis performed later.

Turning to this clone: Its antigen is undetermined.

The PCR used 60 Vbeta and 13 Jbeta primers. TCRdb's copy holds only in-frame clones and misses some; the assay was immunoSEQ multiplex PCR. The table shows 90,000 to 120,000 clones, with roughly 82% occurring only once. J is TRBJ1-4 and V is TRBV9; 11 nucleotides match TRBD1. The specimen sequenced was PBMCs. The TCR originated in a man aged 25-45 years in good health and CMV-seropositive. The CDR3 loop reads CASSAGGTGGRNEKLFF. The CDR3 DNA reads TGTGCCAGCAGCGCGGGGGGGACAGGGGGAAGGAATGAAAAACTGTTTTTT.